These 18 T cell receptor beta chains came from one sample sequenced in a study of blood T cell repertoires in COVID-19. Libraries were prepared by immunoSEQ multiplex PCR; TCRdb keeps only in-frame clonotypes and omits some of them. The sample lists about 670,000 clones, just under 90% occurring once. Sequencing used peripheral blood. The receptors were sampled from a woman aged 18-30 years with acute or convalescent COVID-19.

This clone was counted only a few times. Other DNA sequences in this specimen translate into the identical CDR3. This sequence joins TRBV4-1 and TRBJ2-1; 8 bases are shared with TRBD2. CDR3 length equals 16 residues. V shed 3 bases and J 0 bases; nucleotides not matched to a gene: 4. CDR1 is MGHRA and CDR2 is YSYEKL in the germline V gene. The CDR3 loop reads CASSHPGTSSYNEQFF. The CDR3 nucleotides are TGCGCCAGCAGCCATCCCGGGACTAGCTCCTACAATGAGCAGTTCTTC.

V usage is TRBV5-1 and J usage is TRBJ2-7; TRBD1 might be the D (6 bases). This CDR3 has 13 amino acids. The V gene's germline CDR1 is SGHRS and CDR2 YFSETQ. V dropped 5 bases and J dropped 3 bases, with 12 bases sitting between them. The CDR3 loop reads CASRTTGGYEQYF. For the CDR3, the DNA is TGCGCCAGCAGGACGACAGGTGGCTACGAGCAGTACTTC.

The rearrangement joins TRBV10-3 to TRBJ1-2, with 7 bases that match TRBD1. V lost 9 bases to trimming and J lost 2 bases; unmatched junction nucleotides: 6. This CDR3 is 13 amino acids long. Germline CDR1 ENHRY, CDR2 SYGVKD. The CDR3 here is CAISDRANYGYTF. CDR3 coding DNA: TGTGCCATTTCAGACAGGGCGAACTATGGCTACACCTTC.

The CDR3 DNA is TGTGCCAGCAGCCCTCTGAGGGGGCGAGGGACTGAAGCTTTCTTT. Amino acids: CASSPLRGRGTEAFF. The V gene is TRBV5-5, the J gene TRBJ1-1, with TRBD1 matching 7 bases. The CDR3 covers 15 residues. The V gene's germline CDR1 is SGHKS and CDR2 YYEKEE (reference sequence). V was pared by 4 bases and J by 5 bases, with 11 bases of the junction left unmatched.

The genes are TRBV15 and TRBJ2-7; weak D call: TRBD1 (6 bases). Trimming took 1 base from V and 0 from J, leaving 16 bases between them. CDR1 is LNHNV and CDR2 is YYDKDF in the germline V gene (reference sequence). The CDR3 totals 17 residues. CDR3 sequence reads: CATSRGIGQGGSYEQYF. CDR3 in DNA: TGTGCCACCAGCAGAGGAATCGGCCAAGGGGGCTCCTACGAGCAGTACTTC.

The CDR3 DNA reads as TGTGCCAGCAGCGCGGGACCGCTAGCCAAAAACATTCAGTACTTC. Translated: CASSAGPLAKNIQYF. This sequence joins TRBV7-6 and TRBJ2-4; tentatively, D is TRBD2 (6 bases). Looked up from germline, CDR1 is SGHVS and CDR2 is FNYEAQ. V gave up 5 bases and J gave up 0 bases, with 11 bases separating them. CDR3 size: 15 residues.

The CDR3 region is CAIRTGGNSPLHF. In nucleotides, the CDR3 is TGTGCCATCCGGACAGGGGGTAATTCACCCCTCCACTTT. J is TRBJ1-6 and V is TRBV15; 10 nucleotides line up with TRBD1. Germline lookup yields CDR1 LNHNV and CDR2 YYDKDF (reference sequence). The CDR3 has 13 amino acids. Trimming removed 10 bases from V and 6 bases from J; junction bases left unmatched: 3.

This chain links TRBV2 with TRBJ2-1; D unclear. V was trimmed by 11 bases and J by 3 bases, leaving 8 bases between them. The CDR3 length is 11 residues. Per germline, CDR1 SNHLY and CDR2 FYNNEI. This chain's CDR3 is CAGQFYNEQFF. The CDR3 DNA sequence: TGTGCCGGCCAATTCTACAATGAGCAGTTCTTC. The full variable domain, with the rest looked up from reference TRBV2 and TRBJ2-1, is EPEVTQTPSHQVTQMGQEVILRCVPISNHLYFYWYRQILGQKVEFLVSFYNNEISEKSEIFDDQFSVERPDGSNFTLKIRSTKLEDSAMYFCAGQFYNEQFFGPGTRLTVL.

This clone was recorded once. J is TRBJ2-7 and V is TRBV9, with unresolved D. CDR3 length equals 13 residues. Trimming shortened V by 2 bases and J by 3 bases, and 9 bases separated the two germline ends. Per the germline V gene, CDR1 is SGDLS and CDR2 is YYNGEE. The chain's CDR3 is CASSVGSNYEQYF. DNA of the CDR3: TGTGCCAGCAGCGTCGGGTCTAACTACGAGCAGTACTTC.

The J gene is TRBJ2-7, the V gene TRBV27, with 9 bases lining up with TRBD1. Germline V lookup: CDR1 MNHEY, CDR2 SMNVEV (reference sequence). The V segment lost 3 bases and the J segment 6 bases; nucleotides outside the gene matches: 6. The CDR3 totals 14 residues. The CDR3 DNA follows: TGTGCCAGCAGTTTGTCCAGGACAGGGGTCGAGCAGTACTTC. Translation: CASSLSRTGVEQYF.

This chain links TRBV14 with TRBJ1-1; 10 nucleotides agree with TRBD1. J lost 4 bases, V lost 6 bases, and 8 bases had no gene match. Germline V lookup: CDR1 SGHDN, CDR2 FVKESK. The CDR3 sequence is 15 residues long. CDR3 sequence reads: CASRGRTGGFTEAFF. The CDR3 DNA sequence: TGTGCCAGCAGGGGACGGACAGGGGGTTTCACTGAAGCTTTCTTT.

The table lists this clone with a count of one. The genes are TRBV7-9 and TRBJ1-3, with 7 bases matching TRBD1. CDR3 length: 15 residues. Germline values: CDR1 SEHNR, CDR2 FQNEAQ (reference sequence). Germline trimming cut 2 bases from V and 3 bases from J; bases unmatched to any gene: 4. The CDR3 DNA is TGTGCCAGCAGCTTAAGACGACAGGGTGGAAACACCATATATTTT. This codes for CASSLRRQGGNTIYF. Together with reference TRBV7-9 and TRBJ1-3, the CDR3 gives the full variable domain: DTGVSQNPRHKITKRGQNVTFRCDPISEHNRLYWYRQTLGQGPEFLTYFQNEAQLEKSRLLSDRFSAERPKGSFSTLEIQRTEQGDSAMYLCASSLRRQGGNTIYFGEGSWLTVV.

J is TRBJ2-7 and V is TRBV7-7; D is perhaps TRBD1 (6 bases). The CDR3 contains 15 residues. Per germline, CDR1 SSHAT and CDR2 FNYEAQ (reference sequence). Trimming shortened V by 1 base and J by 3 bases, and 13 bases separated the two germline ends. The CDR3 coding sequence is TGTGCCAGCAGCTTAGGGACAGACCTTTTCTACGAGCAGTACTTC. Translated: CASSLGTDLFYEQYF.

The V gene is TRBV5-1, the J gene TRBJ2-1; D is possibly TRBD2 (6 bases). This CDR3 has 12 residues. The germline V gene has CDR1 SGHRS and CDR2 YFSETQ. With 5 bases removed from V and 10 bases from J, the gap between germline ends came to 13 bases. The CDR3 protein is CASSWGGSEQFF. The CDR3 nucleotides read TGCGCCAGCAGTTGGGGAGGAAGCGAGCAGTTCTTC. The complete variable domain, with remaining parts taken from reference TRBV5-1 and TRBJ2-1, reads KAGVTQTPRYLIKTRGQQVTLSCSPISGHRSVSWYQQTPGQGLQFLFEYFSETQRNKGNFPGRFSGRQFSNSRSEMNVSTLELGDSALYLCASSWGGSEQFFGPGTRLTVL.

The chain joins TRBV2 to TRBJ2-7; TRBD2 matches at 7 bases. Unmatched junction bases numbered 10, after V lost 8 bases and J lost 6 bases. Germline-derived CDR1 and CDR2 are SNHLY and FYNNEI. CDR3 length: 13 residues. This CDR3 reads CASSGGNSGEQYF. Here the CDR3 DNA reads TGTGCCAGCTCGGGGGGTAATAGCGGCGAGCAGTACTTC.

V and J are TRBV30 and TRBJ2-2; 8 bases line up with TRBD2. The germline CDR1 and CDR2 sequences are GTSNPN and SVGIG (reference sequence). V lost 3 bases, J lost 10 bases, and 10 bases stayed unmatched. The CDR3 has 14 amino acids. The DNA of the CDR3 is TGTGCCTGGAGCGGCGGGACTAGTTATGAGGAGCTGTTTTTT. The encoded protein is CAWSGGTSYEELFF.

The chain recombines TRBV18 with TRBJ1-1; no reliable D call. Germline-derived CDR1 and CDR2 are KGHSH and LQKENI. The ends were cut back, 5 bases at V and 2 bases at J, with 6 bases in the middle. The CDR3 consists of 12 residues. Here the CDR3 reads CASSKPNTEAFF. In DNA, the CDR3 is TGTGCCAGCTCAAAGCCTAACACTGAAGCTTTCTTT.

A few counts support this clone. This chain connects TRBV24-1 to TRBJ1-2, with a weak D call TRBD1 (6 bases). The CDR3 totals 11 residues. Germline V gene sequence: CDR1 KGHDR, CDR2 SFDVKD. V shed 6 bases and J shed 8 bases, with 9 bases lying between them. The CDR3 coding sequence is TGTGCCACCAGTAAGGGGGACGGCTACACCTTC. Translation: CATSKGDGYTF.